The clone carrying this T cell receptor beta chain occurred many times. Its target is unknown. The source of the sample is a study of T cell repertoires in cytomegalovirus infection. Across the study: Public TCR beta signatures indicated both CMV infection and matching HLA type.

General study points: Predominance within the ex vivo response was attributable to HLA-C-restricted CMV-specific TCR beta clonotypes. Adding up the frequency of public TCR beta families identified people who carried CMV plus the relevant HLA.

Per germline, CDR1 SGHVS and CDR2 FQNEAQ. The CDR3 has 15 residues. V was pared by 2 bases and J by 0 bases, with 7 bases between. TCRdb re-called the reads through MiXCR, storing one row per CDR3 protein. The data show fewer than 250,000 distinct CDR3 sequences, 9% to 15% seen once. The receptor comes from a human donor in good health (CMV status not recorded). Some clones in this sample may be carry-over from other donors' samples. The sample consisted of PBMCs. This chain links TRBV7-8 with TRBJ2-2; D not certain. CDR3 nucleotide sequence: TGTGCCAGCAGCTTAAGTTTCGCGAACACCGGGGAGCTGTTTTTT. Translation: CASSLSFANTGELFF.